The sequence of this T cell receptor beta chain was determined in a study of T-cell reconstitution after alpha-beta-depleted transplantation in children. The study's findings and limits: After transplant, at about two months, alpha-beta T cells were reportedly derived from several hundred expanded graft clones. T-cell counts and diversity at one year following transplant were attributed mainly to newly produced T cells. After transplant, high TCRbeta diversity at day 60 in some patients arose from surviving recipient T cells and thymic progenitors.

The CDR3 length is 15 residues. V lost 3 bases, J lost 5 bases, and 19 bases lay in between. Germline V gene lookup returns CDR1 DFQATT and CDR2 SNEGSKA (reference sequence). Preparation of the TCRbeta library used unique molecular identifiers. TCRdb fed the PCR reads into MiXCR, producing one record per CDR3 protein. Of about 440,000 distinct CDR3 sequences listed, approximately 42% are singletons. This clonotype was detected only a few times. Its antigen is unknown. The chain combines TRBV20-1 with TRBJ2-5; D may correspond to TRBD1 or TRBD2 (5 bases each). This receptor was taken from a girl between 2 and 10 years old with aplastic anemia, due to receive a stem cell transplant. Material: PBMCs, obtained before TCRalphabeta/CD19-depleted stem cell transplant. The CDR3 DNA reads TGCAGTGCTAGGACATTAGAGGGGAAACGGGAGACCCAGTACTTC. Translated: CSARTLEGKRETQYF.